This TCR beta chain is drawn from a study of blood T cell repertoires in COVID-19 (dated by TCRdb to about 2020). Regarding the complete study: Collaborator samples came from the United States, Italy and Spain and covered acute and convalescent phases of COVID-19. Deeply sampled blood TCRbeta repertoires from subjects exposed to, actively infected with, or recovered from COVID-19 were included in the dataset. The material from the prospective study consisted of cDNA or gDNA derived from T cells, B-cell-depleted T cells, or PBMCs. Where HLA class I and class II types were available, the types were taken from metadata supplied by the sample provider, not from assay-based typing. The repertoires were made available in a free public database intended to serve as a resource for research on the immune response to SARS-CoV-2. Sample metadata almost always included a de-identified subject ID, COVID-19 status, age in years and sex. Samples were obtained from the ongoing ImmuneRACE study (first 160 participants) and from over 1,000 subjects provided by 6 global collaborators.

The immunoSEQ Assay, a bias-controlled multiplex PCR, was used to amplify TCRbeta CDR3 regions from genomic DNA. In the paper's pipeline: The number of nucleated cells in each sample was estimated by amplification of reference gene primers within the assay. Sequence reads were collapsed and filtered to measure the absolute abundance of every unique TCRbeta CDR3 rearrangement. For each sample, productive Simpson clonality was calculated as the square root of Simpson's diversity index over productive rearrangements. Imported from immuneACCESS, the table was reduced by TCRdb to in-frame sequences with V and J called. These copies leave out some clones; in studies compared against another copy, an unresolved V gene accounts for under half, and the cause of the remainder is not known. Clonal size and the V and J genes are those of that table, whereas D and trimming came from the DNA. The sample records about 370,000 clones, 70% to 90% of which are singletons. The ten largest make up around 9.3% of the sample.

From the germline V gene (reference sequence), CDR1 is SEHNR and CDR2 is FQNEAQ. V ends up 8 bases short and J 0 bases short, with an unmatched junction base count of 3. Taken from cysteine to phenylalanine, the CDR3 has 15 residues. The retained sequence is limited to the CDR3, 45 bases, with the frame set at the first base. The paper's findings and limits, for the study overall: How much clinical and demographic metadata was included differed by source and by participant, and the metadata was provided uncurated.

This clone was recorded a few times. What antigen it recognizes has not been identified. Base qualities are not provided; no much larger clone lies one nucleotide away. One collaborating source in Seattle enrolled patients during active infection and followed them longitudinally through the course of disease. Collaborating institutions collected whole blood in K2EDTA tubes following their own protocols. For TCRbeta analysis, collaborator samples were shipped as frozen whole blood, as isolated PBMCs, or as DNA extracted from either sample type. Here the chain combines TRBV7-9 and TRBJ1-3; 11 bases in the junction line up with TRBD1. The TCR comes from a woman in her 30s with COVID-19, enrolled during active disease. Material for sequencing was peripheral blood. The DNA sequence reads TGTGCCAGCCGGACAGGGGGCATCTCTGGAAACACCATATATTTT. It translates as CASRTGGISGNTIYF.